These 30 T cell receptor beta chains originate from one sample sequenced in a study of metastatic and nonmetastatic thyroid tumors. From the PCR reads, TCRdb re-called clones with MiXCR. The sample holds some 25,000 clones, approximately 15% seen once. No patient had received any treatment before thyroid surgery. Sequenced input: blood. These receptors all come from a female donor with papillary thyroid cancer or a benign thyroid nodule (not recorded which). Some clones in this sample may be carry-over from other donors' samples.

This clone occurred many times. The chain combines TRBV29-1 with TRBJ1-3, with TRBD1 as a possible D gene (5 bases). Germline lookup yields CDR1 SQVTM and CDR2 ANQGSEA. V lost 4 bases and J lost 3, with 10 bases in between. The CDR3 sequence is 13 residues long. CDR3 in amino acids: CSVGKGVGNTIYF. CDR3 in DNA: TGCAGCGTTGGGAAAGGGGTTGGAAACACCATATATTTT.

This clone was observed many times. This chain joins TRBV7-9 and TRBJ2-2; 9 positions agree with TRBD1. This CDR3 is built from 18 residues. The V and J ends lost 10 bases and 1 base, in that order; junction bases with no gene match: 16. Germline values: CDR1 SEHNR, CDR2 FQNEAQ (reference sequence). DNA for the CDR3: TGTGCCACGCCGGAAAGCGGACAGGGGATCCGGAACACCGGGGAGCTGTTTTTT. Translation gives CATPESGQGIRNTGELFF.

Concerning this clone: The conserved final phenylalanine or tryptophan is absent from the CDR3, which likely points to a read error. The limits of the CDR3 on the DNA are not certain, so only TCRdb's listed CDR3 is given. This chain uses TRBV28 with TRBJ1-5; the table gives TRBD1 as D, unverified against the DNA. The CDR3 spans 15 residues, counting both ends. In germline, CDR1 is MDHEN, CDR2 SYDVKM. CDR3 loop: CASRRGGASNQPQNL.

In this sample, this clone turned up many times. The rearrangement links TRBV4-1 to TRBJ2-1, with TRBD2 identical over 12 bases. V shed 4 bases, J shed 1 base, and the junction held 8 bases outside the gene matches. CDR1 and CDR2 (germline): MGHRA, YSYEKL. This CDR3 contains 18 residues. CDR3 region: CASSLWLAGGSSYNEQFF. The CDR3 region has the DNA TGCGCCAGCAGCCTCTGGCTAGCGGGAGGGTCTTCCTACAATGAGCAGTTCTTC.

This clone was detected many times. The rearrangement links TRBV28 to TRBJ2-6, with 8 bases identical to TRBD2. V was clipped by 6 bases and J by 4 bases; unmatched bases: 8. The CDR3 totals 16 residues. Germline V CDR1 and CDR2: MDHEN, SYDVKM. This chain's CDR3 is CASSRGGRAGANVLTF. The CDR3 DNA reads as TGTGCCAGCAGCCGGGGGGGGAGAGCGGGGGCCAACGTCCTGACTTTC.

This rearrangement joins TRBV20-1 to TRBJ2-3; unclear D gene. The V gene's germline CDR1 is DFQATT and CDR2 SNEGSKA (reference sequence). CDR3 length: 11 residues. V was trimmed by 4 bases and J by 6 bases, leaving 8 bases between them. The CDR3 nucleotides are TGCAGTGCTACCCCTGGGGATACGCAGTATTTT. Translating it yields CSATPGDTQYF.

This clone was counted ten times or more. The CDR3 sequence: CASSHDSGNTIYF. For the CDR3, the DNA is TGTGCCAGCAGCCATGACTCTGGAAACACCATATATTTT. V and J are TRBV3-1 and TRBJ1-3; no reliable D call. Germline CDR1 LGHDT, CDR2 YNNKEL (reference sequence). V lost 3 bases and J lost 0, with 3 bases in between. The CDR3 length is 13 residues.

By sample fraction, this clone is medium-sized (0.01 to 0.1%). The rearrangement links TRBV4-1 to TRBJ2-5, with no clear D. The CDR3 covers 13 residues. V lost 1 base, J lost 4 bases, and 7 bases lay in between. From germline, CDR1 is MGHRA and CDR2 YSYEKL. CDR3 amino acids: CASSQGITETQYF. CDR3 nucleotides: TGCGCCAGCAGCCAAGGAATCACAGAGACCCAGTACTTC.

This clone was recorded many times. This chain joins TRBV6-1 and TRBJ1-2; TRBD1 is a possible D gene (5 bases). V lost 5 bases and J 3 bases, leaving 13 bases between the germline ends. Germline CDR1 and CDR2: MNHNS and SASEGT. The CDR3 runs to 14 residues. DNA of the CDR3: TGTGCCAGCAGTTTTCCAGGGAACTACTATGGCTACACCTTC. The encoded protein is CASSFPGNYYGYTF.

This clone showed up many times. The chain uses TRBV12-5 and TRBJ2-3, with 10 bases identical to TRBD2. J gave up 0 bases and V 2 bases, and 11 bases lay outside the gene matches. The germline CDR1 and CDR2 sequences are LGHNT and FRNRAP. There are 19 residues in the CDR3. CDR3 sequence: CASGLNLRGLATSTDTQYF. CDR3 coding DNA: TGTGCTAGTGGTTTGAATTTGAGGGGACTAGCGACTAGCACAGATACGCAGTATTTT.

This clone was seen repeatedly, ten times or more. The gene calls are TRBV12-3 or TRBV12-4 and TRBJ1-3, with a weak D call TRBD1 (6 bases). The CDR3 contains 15 residues. The V gene lost 0 bases and the J gene lost 1 base, with 7 bases spanning the gap. The CDR3 DNA sequence: TGTGCCAGCAGTTTAGCAGGGGGGTCTGGAAACACCATATATTTT. Translating it yields CASSLAGGSGNTIYF.

V usage is TRBV7-2 and J usage is TRBJ1-1; D remains unclear. Germline loops: CDR1 SGHTA, CDR2 FQGNSA. V was clipped by 5 bases and J by 11 bases, with 15 bases between them. The CDR3 covers 12 residues. This chain's CDR3 is CASSPPPGLAFF. The DNA of the CDR3 is TGTGCCAGCAGCCCACCCCCGGGGTTGGCTTTCTTT.

Sample share makes this clone medium-sized. CDR3 in amino acids: CASSYSAWEQYF. CDR3 nucleotides: TGTGCCAGCAGTTACTCGGCGTGGGAGCAGTACTTC. This chain links TRBV6-2 or TRBV6-3 with TRBJ2-7; D gene ambiguous. Germline CDR1 reads MNHEY; CDR2 reads SVGEGT. Trimming took 0 bases from V and 7 from J, leaving 7 bases between them. The CDR3 runs to 12 residues.

This clone showed up many times. The rearrangement uses TRBV2 and TRBJ1-5; 7 bases line up with TRBD1. Germline CDR1 and CDR2: SNHLY and FYNNEI. The V segment lost 5 bases and the J segment 7 bases; nucleotides outside the gene matches: 5. The CDR3 covers 13 residues. CDR3 DNA sequence: TGTGCCAGCAGTTGGGACAGTATGCAGCCCCAGCATTTT. Its protein product is CASSWDSMQPQHF.

This clone was recorded only once. The gene calls are TRBV7-2 and TRBJ2-1, with D maybe TRBD2 (6 bases). V gave up 1 base and J gave up 13 bases, with 17 bases separating them. Germline CDR1 and CDR2: SGHTA and FQGNSA. The CDR3 is 14 residues long. The CDR3 reads CASSLVPSGESQFF. For the CDR3, the DNA is TGTGCCAGCAGCTTAGTGCCATCGGGAGAGAGTCAGTTCTTC.

The rearrangement links TRBV19 to TRBJ2-7, with D possibly called TRBD1 or TRBD2 (5 bases each). The CDR3 spans 13 residues. CDR1 and CDR2 (germline): LNHDA, SQIVND (reference sequence). V shed 6 bases and J shed 6 bases, with 15 bases lying between them. In nucleotides, the CDR3 is TGTGCCAGTAGCCCGGGACGCCACGGCGAGCAGTACTTC. Translation: CASSPGRHGEQYF.

Ten or more counts support this clone. The chain employs TRBV28 and TRBJ2-1; D not certain. This CDR3 region has 14 residues. Germline CDR1 reads MDHEN; CDR2 reads SYDVKM. The V and J ends lost 4 bases and 0 bases respectively, with 7 bases between them. CDR3 residues: CASSYVSSYNEQFF. As DNA, the CDR3 is TGTGCCAGCAGTTACGTATCCTCCTACAATGAGCAGTTCTTC.

As regards this clone: The junction differs from germline at one of its ends, possibly a read error. This chain uses TRBV30 with TRBJ2-7; D not resolved. This CDR3 has 14 residues. Germline CDR1 is GTSNPN and CDR2 is SVGIG (reference sequence). The CDR3 DNA reads TGCGCCTGGATCCCCCGTGGGAAACGCTACGAGCAGTACTTC. Protein sequence: CAWIPRGKRYEQYF. Full variable domain (remainder filled in from reference TRBV30 and TRBJ2-7): SQTIHQWPATLVQPVGSPLSLECTVEGTSNPNLYWYRQAAGRGLQLLFYSVGIGQISSEVPQNLSASRPQDRQFILSSKKLLLSDSGFYLCAWIPRGKRYEQYFGPGTRLTVT.

J is TRBJ2-3 and V is TRBV11-1; tentatively, D is TRBD2 (6 bases). The V and J ends lost 6 bases and 5 bases respectively, with 24 bases between them. The CDR3 spans 17 residues. Germline V lookup: CDR1 SGHAT, CDR2 FQDESV (reference sequence). CDR3 region: CASRPPVEGVVQDTQYF. In nucleotides, the CDR3 is TGTGCCAGCAGACCCCCAGTGGAGGGAGTGGTCCAAGATACGCAGTATTTT. Using reference TRBV11-1 and TRBJ2-3 for the parts outside the CDR3, the full variable domain is EAEVAQSPRYKITEKSQAVAFWCDPISGHATLYWYRQILGQGPELLVQFQDESVVDDSQLPKDRFSAERLKGVDSTLKIQPAELGDSAMYLCASRPPVEGVVQDTQYFGPGTRLTVL.

In this sample, this clone turned up many times. The V and J genes are TRBV20-1 and TRBJ2-7; no firm D call. This CDR3 contains 13 residues. V dropped 3 bases and J dropped 3 bases, with 12 bases sitting between them. The germline gives CDR1 DFQATT, CDR2 SNEGSKA (reference sequence). CDR3 nucleotide sequence: TGCAGTGCTAGTCTCCCTCCAAACTACGAGCAGTACTTC. This sequence encodes CSASLPPNYEQYF.

This clone was seen many times. J is TRBJ2-1 and V is TRBV20-1, with D uncertain. Trimming took off 5 bases at V and 4 bases at J, with 6 bases between the two ends. Germline CDR1 reads DFQATT; CDR2 reads SNEGSKA (reference sequence). There are 11 residues in the CDR3. In DNA, the CDR3 is TGCAGTGCTCCACATTACAATGAGCAGTTCTTC. It codes for CSAPHYNEQFF.

This clone was detected ten times or more. V and J are TRBV6-5 and TRBJ2-5; 8 nucleotides match TRBD1. CDR1 is MNHEY, CDR2 SVGAGI, per germline. V lost 2 bases, J lost 5 bases, and 10 bases stayed unmatched. The CDR3 length is 16 residues. CDR3 in amino acids: CASSYLGQGAGETQYF. The CDR3 nucleotides read TGTGCCAGCAGTTACCTTGGGCAGGGGGCAGGGGAGACCCAGTACTTC.

This clone was seen at least ten times. CDR3 nucleotides: TGTGCCAGCAGTTTAATAGGACAGTCCTACGAGCAGTACTTC. This translates into CASSLIGQSYEQYF. V usage is TRBV27 and J usage is TRBJ2-7; D might be TRBD1 (6 bases). The CDR3 has 14 residues. CDR1 is MNHEY, CDR2 SMNVEV, per germline (reference sequence). The V gene lost 2 bases and the J gene lost 1 base, with 9 bases spanning the gap.

The chain is built from TRBV30 and TRBJ2-7, with D possibly being TRBD1 (6 bases). The CDR3 runs 12 residues. The V gene lost 1 base and the J gene lost 7 bases, with 11 bases spanning the gap. Germline CDR1 is GTSNPN and CDR2 is SVGIG (reference sequence). The CDR3 sequence is CAWSGTGKEQYF. The CDR3, as DNA: TGTGCCTGGAGTGGAACAGGGAAGGAGCAGTACTTC.

This clone occurred many times. The chain employs TRBV24-1 and TRBJ1-2; TRBD1 aligns across 10 bases. Germline lookup yields CDR1 KGHDR and CDR2 SFDVKD. This CDR3 contains 14 residues. Trimming took 3 bases from V and 6 from J; bases not matched to a gene: 3. Written as DNA, the CDR3 is TGTGCCACCAGTGATGTAGGGACAGGGGATGGCTACACCTTC. Translation: CATSDVGTGDGYTF.

The chain links TRBV5-1 to TRBJ2-7, with TRBD1 identical over 7 bases. V lost 4 bases and J lost 4; bases outside the gene matches: 11. CDR3 size: 15 residues. Germline lookup yields CDR1 SGHRS and CDR2 YFSETQ. DNA of the CDR3: TGCGCCAGCAGCAAGAAGTCGGACAGGTATTACGAGCAGTACTTC. Its protein is CASSKKSDRYYEQYF.

There are many counts of this clone. The chain combines TRBV13 with TRBJ2-1; 11 nucleotides align to TRBD2. The CDR3 consists of 15 residues. Per germline, CDR1 PRHDT and CDR2 FYEKMQ (reference sequence). Trimming removed 6 bases from V and 6 bases from J; junction bases left unmatched: 7. The CDR3 region has the DNA TGTGCCAGCAGTTATAGCGGGAGGGCCGGCAATGAGCAGTTCTTC. Translated: CASSYSGRAGNEQFF.

In its sample, this clone is medium-sized. The chain couples TRBV13 to TRBJ2-7; 9 bases are shared with TRBD2. Germline CDR1 PRHDT, CDR2 FYEKMQ (reference sequence). V lost 4 bases and J lost 1; bases outside the gene matches: 20. The CDR3 runs 20 residues. CDR3 sequence: CASSSLSWASGTPRSYEQYF. DNA for the CDR3: TGTGCCAGCAGCTCCCTATCATGGGCTAGCGGGACCCCCAGGTCCTACGAGCAGTACTTC.

This clone has a count of ten or more. The rearrangement joins TRBV6-4 to TRBJ2-1; no definite D call. Trimming took off 0 bases at V and 8 bases at J, with 17 bases between the two ends. The CDR3 has 16 amino acids. In germline, CDR1 is MRHNA, CDR2 SNTAGT. The CDR3 region is CASSDSATSSMDEQFF. As DNA, the CDR3 is TGTGCCAGCAGTGACTCCGCCACTTCATCGATGGATGAGCAGTTCTTC.

The sample holds many counts of this clone. The gene calls are TRBV20-1 and TRBJ1-5, with D perhaps TRBD1 (6 bases). V was cut by 0 bases and J by 2 bases, with 11 bases left in between. Per germline, CDR1 DFQATT and CDR2 SNEGSKA (reference sequence). The CDR3 is 15 residues long. The CDR3 reads CSARDPAGGNQPQHF. The CDR3 coding sequence is TGCAGTGCTAGAGATCCGGCAGGGGGCAATCAGCCCCAGCATTTT.